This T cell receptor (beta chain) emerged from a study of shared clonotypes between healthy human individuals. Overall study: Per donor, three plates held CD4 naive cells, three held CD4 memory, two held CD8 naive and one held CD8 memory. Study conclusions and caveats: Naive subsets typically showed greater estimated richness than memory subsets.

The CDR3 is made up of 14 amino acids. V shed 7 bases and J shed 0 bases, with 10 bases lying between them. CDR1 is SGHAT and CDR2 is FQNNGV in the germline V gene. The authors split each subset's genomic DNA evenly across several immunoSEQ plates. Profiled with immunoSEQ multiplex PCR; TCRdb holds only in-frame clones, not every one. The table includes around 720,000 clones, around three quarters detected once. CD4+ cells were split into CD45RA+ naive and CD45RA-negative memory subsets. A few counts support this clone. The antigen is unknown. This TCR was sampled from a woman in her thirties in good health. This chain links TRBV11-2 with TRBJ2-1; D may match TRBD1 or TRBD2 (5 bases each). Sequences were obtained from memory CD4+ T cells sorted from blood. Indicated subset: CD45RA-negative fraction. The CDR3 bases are TGTGCCAGCACCTCCGGGGCCTCCTACAATGAGCAGTTCTTC. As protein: CASTSGASYNEQFF.